Here is one T cell receptor beta chain with its context. The data originate from a study of blood T cell repertoires in COVID-19. Whole-study context: Some COVID-19 samples were acute and others convalescent; all came from the United States, Italy and Spain.

Sequencing was performed with immunoSEQ multiplex PCR; in TCRdb, only in-frame clones are kept and a portion is missing. The sample records 250,000 or so clones, approximately 80% being singletons. Input material: peripheral blood. The TCR sequence derives from a man aged 55 to 70 with acute or convalescent COVID-19.

CDR3 DNA sequence: TGTGCCAGAAGCTTGGTACGGGCTAGCGGGTCGTGGAAGGGGGAGCTGTTTTTT. Amino acids: CARSLVRASGSWKGELFF. This chain connects TRBV5-3 to TRBJ2-2; TRBD2 agrees at 8 bases. TRBV5-3 falls under the ORF class, with uncertain function. V lost 0 bases and J lost 8; bases outside the gene matches: 15. This CDR3 contains 18 residues.